This T cell receptor beta chain was captured by sequencing in a study of T cell responses to AZD1222 COVID-19 vaccine. Study findings and constraints: Females made up more of the donors, who were largely white British, and clonal diversity may have come out too low. Targets within unmutated variant regions were reportedly found for nearly half of spike-specific TCRs. Mapped onto spike, vaccine-associated CD4 TCRs spanned it and were dominant at 160-218 and 743-854.

Sequencing used immunoSEQ multiplex PCR; TCRdb keeps in-frame clones, though not all of them. The table shows roughly 160,000 clones, with 91% occurring only once. The CDR3 has 14 residues. Unmatched junction bases numbered 12, after V lost 7 bases and J lost 6 bases. Germline CDR1 is SGDLS and CDR2 is YYNGEE. Of note for this clone: Its cognate antigen is unknown.

This chain connects TRBV9 to TRBJ2-7; the match to TRBD1 covers 8 bases. The sequences come from peripheral blood, collected on day 0 of AZD1222 vaccination. The clonotype was recovered from an adult in good health. This chain's CDR3 is CASALTGELGEQYF. The CDR3 DNA follows: TGTGCCAGCGCACTGACAGGGGAATTAGGCGAGCAGTACTTC.